A single TCR beta chain is shown here with its context. This specimen belongs to a study of human T cells and chemical hapten exposure. Time point: pre-sensitization, week 0. Treatment in this sample: therapeutic diphenylcyclopropenone sensitization with weekly scalp DPC. From the RACE reads, TCRdb called clonotypes with MiXCR, one entry per CDR3 protein. The table has about 300,000 distinct CDR3 sequences, 5.5% seen once. The sample was whole blood, taken in connection with sensitization to the hapten diphenylcyclopropenone (DPC). This TCR came from a woman between 18 and 29 years old with alopecia areata. Some clones in this sample may be carry-over from other donors' samples.

CDR3 in amino acids: CASRPGRRGGTDTQYF. As DNA, the CDR3 is TGTGCCAGCAGACCTGGACGTCGCGGCGGCACAGATACGCAGTATTTT. The chain recombines TRBV12-3 or TRBV12-4 with TRBJ2-3; D unresolved. The CDR3 loop spans 16 amino acids. Trimming cost V 6 bases and J 1 base, with 17 bases left between them.